The sample holds a few counts of the clone carrying this T cell receptor (beta chain). The antigen is unknown. Trimming stripped 1 base from V and 0 bases from J, with 9 bases between. Germline CDR1 MGHRA, CDR2 YSYEKL. The CDR3 is 15 amino acids. MiXCR, run by TCRdb on the reads, gives a single entry per CDR3 protein. The sample shows nearly 700,000 distinct CDR3 sequences, 30% to 40% of them seen only once. The data derive from a study of T cell repertoires in cytomegalovirus infection. Study details: Indicated by public TCR beta signatures were CMV infection and matching HLA type.

Findings and caveats of the study: HLA-C-restricted CMV clonotypes gave the most frequent clonotype in two of eight donors.

The receptor's source is a human donor in good health (CMV status not recorded). Some clones in this sample may be carry-over from other donors' samples. The starting material was cultured PBMCs, obtained from culture after CMV antigen stimulation. V gene TRBV4-1 combines with J gene TRBJ1-1; D gene uncertain. This CDR3 reads CASSQGRAVNTEAFF. CDR3 DNA: TGCGCCAGCAGCCAAGGACGGGCTGTGAACACTGAAGCTTTCTTT.